These 18 T cell receptor beta chains were sequenced from one sample in a study of blood T cell repertoires in COVID-19 (dated by TCRdb to 2018 to 2021). To prepare the library, the immunoSEQ multiplex PCR assay was applied. Imported from immuneACCESS, the table was reduced by TCRdb to in-frame sequences with V and J called. These copies leave out some clones; in studies compared against another copy, an unresolved V gene accounts for under half, and the cause of the remainder is not known. The sample includes fewer than 650,000 clones, with 70% to 90% observed a single time. The top ten constitute 7.5% to 9.5% of the sample. The sample was peripheral blood. The receptors shown here come from a woman in her forties or fifties with COVID-19, enrolled during active disease.

The rearrangement links TRBV12-5 to TRBJ1-4, with D uncertain. This CDR3 contains 14 residues. V lost 3 bases, J lost 7 bases, and 12 bases lay in between. Germline V gene sequence: CDR1 LGHNT, CDR2 FRNRAP. CDR3 sequence: CASGFGGDGEKLFF. In DNA form, the CDR3 reads TGTGCTAGTGGTTTCGGAGGTGATGGTGAAAAACTGTTTTTT. Supplemented by reference TRBV12-5 and TRBJ1-4, the full variable domain reads DARVTQTPRHKVTEMGQEVTMRCQPILGHNTVFWYRQTMMQGLELLAYFRNRAPLDDSGMPKDRFSAEMPDATLATLKIQPSEPRDSAVYFCASGFGGDGEKLFFGSGTQLSVL.

The chain is built from TRBV30 and TRBJ2-2; D is perhaps TRBD1 (5 bases). The CDR3 is 15 amino acids. The V gene's germline CDR1 is GTSNPN and CDR2 SVGIG (reference sequence). Trimming took off 0 bases at V and 6 bases at J, with 14 bases between the two ends. In DNA form, the CDR3 reads TGTGCCTGGAGTGTATTCTCAGGACACCCCGGGGAGCTGTTTTTT. It specifies CAWSVFSGHPGELFF. Together with reference TRBV30 and TRBJ2-2, the CDR3 gives the full variable domain: SQTIHQWPATLVQPVGSPLSLECTVEGTSNPNLYWYRQAAGRGLQLLFYSVGIGQISSEVPQNLSASRPQDRQFILSSKKLLLSDSGFYLCAWSVFSGHPGELFFGEGSRLTVL.

The chain is built from TRBV7-9 and TRBJ2-2; 11 bases are shared with TRBD2. This CDR3 spans 18 amino acids. V trimming: 5 bases; J trimming: 2 bases; junction bases outside the gene matches: 10. CDR1 is SEHNR and CDR2 is FQNEAQ in the germline V gene (reference sequence). The CDR3 is CASSLPRTSGQNTGELFF. The CDR3 bases are TGTGCCAGCAGCCTGCCACGGACTAGCGGGCAAAACACCGGGGAGCTGTTTTTT.

This sequence joins TRBV2 and TRBJ2-7; D may be TRBD1 (6 bases). In germline, CDR1 is SNHLY, CDR2 FYNNEI. This CDR3 spans 14 amino acids. V was trimmed by 7 bases and J by 2 bases, leaving 15 bases between them. CDR3 protein: CASTPRGGPYEQYF. The CDR3 DNA reads as TGTGCCAGCACTCCCCGAGGGGGACCCTACGAGCAGTACTTC.

The chain couples TRBV7-8 to TRBJ2-3; D is uncertain. In germline, CDR1 is SGHVS, CDR2 FQNEAQ. Trimming left V 3 bases short and J 9 bases short, with 10 bases between. The CDR3 totals 12 residues. CDR3 amino acids: CASSFGLSTQYF. The DNA of the CDR3 is TGTGCCAGCAGCTTCGGGTTGTCCACGCAGTATTTT. Using reference TRBV7-8 and TRBJ2-3 for the parts outside the CDR3, the full variable domain is GAGVSQSPRYKVAKRGQDVALRCDPISGHVSLFWYQQALGQGPEFLTYFQNEAQLDKSGLPSDRFFAERPEGSVSTLKIQRTQQEDSAVYLCASSFGLSTQYFGPGTRLTVL.

The chain joins TRBV29-1 to TRBJ1-1; 9 nucleotides line up with TRBD1. The CDR3 length is 13 residues. V was pared by 7 bases and J by 4 bases, with 7 bases of the junction left unmatched. Per germline, CDR1 SQVTM and CDR2 ANQGSEA. CDR3 region: CSGTQGAGTEAFF. CDR3 nucleotide sequence: TGCAGCGGTACACAGGGGGCGGGCACTGAAGCTTTCTTT.

J is TRBJ1-2 and V is TRBV10-3; D may be TRBD1 (5 bases). Germline-derived CDR1 and CDR2 are ENHRY and SYGVKD. This CDR3 region has 13 residues. The ends were cut back, 5 bases at V and 2 bases at J, with 9 bases in the middle. DNA for the CDR3: TGTGCCATCAGTCCGGGGGGAAACTATGGCTACACCTTC. Translating gives CAISPGGNYGYTF.

The chain joins TRBV20-1 to TRBJ1-6; 9 bases are a match to TRBD1. CDR1 is DFQATT, CDR2 SNEGSKA, per germline (reference sequence). The CDR3 runs 13 residues. The V segment lost 3 bases and the J segment 9 bases; nucleotides outside the gene matches: 3. DNA for the CDR3: TGCAGTGCTAGTGGGACAGGGCTTTCACCCCTCCACTTT. As protein: CSASGTGLSPLHF.

The rearrangement uses TRBV4-1 and TRBJ1-2, with D tentatively TRBD1 (6 bases). Trimming removed 0 bases at V and 4 bases at J, with 12 bases between. CDR1 is MGHRA and CDR2 is YSYEKL in the germline V gene. There are 15 residues in the CDR3. The CDR3 loop is CASSQEGQGSYGYTF. As DNA, the CDR3 is TGCGCCAGCAGCCAAGAAGGGCAGGGGTCCTATGGCTACACCTTC.

V usage is TRBV30 and J usage is TRBJ1-2, with 7 bases aligning to TRBD1. Germline CDR1 GTSNPN, CDR2 SVGIG (reference sequence). The trim removed 2 bases at V and 1 base at J, leaving 7 bases unmatched. There are 15 residues in the CDR3. The DNA of the CDR3 is TGTGCCTGGAGTAAGGGCCAGGGGGTTAACTATGGCTACACCTTC. Its translation: CAWSKGQGVNYGYTF.

The rearrangement joins TRBV6-4 to TRBJ2-2; 8 bases match TRBD2. Looked up from germline, CDR1 is MRHNA and CDR2 is SNTAGT. The junction had 4 bases not matched to a gene; V was cut back by 4 bases and J by 0 bases. This CDR3 contains 16 residues. The CDR3 loop is CASSALAGTNTGELFF. CDR3 in DNA: TGTGCCAGCAGTGCCTTAGCGGGGACGAACACCGGGGAGCTGTTTTTT.

This clone was detected only a few times. The chain joins TRBV14 to TRBJ1-4; D is uncertain. The germline CDR1 and CDR2 sequences are SGHDN and FVKESK. Trimming took off 5 bases at V and 0 bases at J, with 7 bases between the two ends. The CDR3 extends over 14 amino acids. CDR3 bases: TGTGCCAGCAGCGGAGACTCAACTAATGAAAAACTGTTTTTT. Translating gives CASSGDSTNEKLFF. Drawing the rest from reference TRBV14 and TRBJ1-4, the complete variable domain is EAGVTQFPSHSVIEKGQTVTLRCDPISGHDNLYWYRRVMGKEIKFLLHFVKESKQDESGMPNNRFLAERTGGTYSTLKVQPAELEDSGVYFCASSGDSTNEKLFFGSGTQLSVL.

In DNA, the CDR3 is TGTGCCAGCAGCTTAAAGCGGCTATACACAGATACGCAGTATTTT. Translated, it gives CASSLKRLYTDTQYF. This chain joins TRBV7-2 and TRBJ2-3; possible D gene TRBD2, 5 bases. The CDR3 has 15 amino acids. V lost 2 bases, J lost 2 bases, and 11 bases lay in between. CDR1 and CDR2 (germline): SGHTA, FQGNSA.

V and J are TRBV30 and TRBJ2-1, with 7 bases lining up with TRBD2. From germline, CDR1 is GTSNPN and CDR2 SVGIG (reference sequence). This CDR3 region has 14 residues. V lost 4 bases to trimming and J lost 5 bases; unmatched junction nucleotides: 8. CDR3 sequence (DNA): TGTGCCTGGACGGCGGGGGACCTGAACAATGAGCAGTTCTTC. The encoded protein is CAWTAGDLNNEQFF.

The genes are TRBV5-4 and TRBJ1-3, with 8 nucleotides matching TRBD1. V was pared by 3 bases and J by 2 bases, with 7 bases of the junction left unmatched. Per germline, CDR1 SGHNT and CDR2 YYREEE (reference sequence). The CDR3 has 16 amino acids. The CDR3 sequence is CASSSGQGLPGNTIYF. The DNA for the CDR3 is TGTGCCAGCAGCTCCGGACAGGGACTCCCTGGAAACACCATATATTTT.

J is TRBJ1-4 and V is TRBV19; D not certain. The CDR3 has 14 amino acids. Germline V gene sequence: CDR1 LNHDA, CDR2 SQIVND (reference sequence). V gave up 4 bases and J gave up 0 bases, with 6 bases separating them. The CDR3 DNA follows: TGTGCCAGTAGTAGGTCAGCAACTAATGAAAAACTGTTTTTT. Translation gives CASSRSATNEKLFF. Using reference TRBV19 and TRBJ1-4 for the parts outside the CDR3, the full variable domain is DGGITQSPKYLFRKEGQNVTLSCEQNLNHDAMYWYRQDPGQGLRLIYYSQIVNDFQKGDIAEGYSVSREKKESFPLTVTSAQKNPTAFYLCASSRSATNEKLFFGSGTQLSVL.

The genes are TRBV27 and TRBJ1-5; possible D gene TRBD1, 6 bases. Trimming removed 6 bases from V and 1 base from J, with 10 bases in between. Germline CDR1 MNHEY, CDR2 SMNVEV (reference sequence). The length of the CDR3 is 14 residues. The CDR3 nucleotides read TGTGCCAGCAGACATACAGGGAGCAATCAGCCCCAGCATTTT. The encoded protein is CASRHTGSNQPQHF.

Only a few counts were recorded for this clone. This chain joins TRBV7-9 and TRBJ1-6; weak D call: TRBD1 (5 bases). The germline CDR1 and CDR2 sequences are SEHNR and FQNEAQ (reference sequence). CDR3 length: 13 residues. Trimming cost V 5 bases and J 6 bases, with 8 bases left between them. The CDR3 coding sequence is TGTGCCAGCAGCCCCAGGGTTAATTCACCCCTCCACTTT. Translation: CASSPRVNSPLHF.